This is a list of T cell receptor beta chains from one sample in a study of cytomegalovirus exposure and HLA in healthy donors. Libraries were prepared by immunoSEQ multiplex PCR; TCRdb keeps only in-frame clonotypes and omits some of them. This sample's clone table lists about 140,000 clones. Material for sequencing was PBMCs. Receptors were obtained from a man aged 40-50 years in good health and CMV-seronegative. The CDR3 runs from the conserved cysteine through the conserved F or W.

>TRBV19
CASSISGVQGPEAFF
>TRBV27
CASSHEPGLQAFF
>TRBV4-3
CASSQDPAGDYGNLARHF
>TRBV7-9
CASSPFPPRWGVQETQYF
>TRBV5-4
CASSLRDRDNYGYTF
>TRBV5-1
CASSLGVGQGVSPLHF
>TRBV27
CASSFDPRGYGYTF
>TRBV28
CASTPGAGKTEAFF
>TRBV13
CASRLGVYNEQFF
>TRBV11-2
CASSLEAGGLTDTQYF
>TRBV12-5
CASGPSGGLGVGTDTQYF
>TRBV6-1
CASSEVAGGYTF
>TRBV19
CASSITSGLAYEQYF
>TRBV9
CASSLLTDIDTQYF
>TRBV6-1
CASRATGGAPDTQYF
>TRBV7-9
CASGQDSMNTEAFF
>TRBV18
CASSPNGGEGSPLHF